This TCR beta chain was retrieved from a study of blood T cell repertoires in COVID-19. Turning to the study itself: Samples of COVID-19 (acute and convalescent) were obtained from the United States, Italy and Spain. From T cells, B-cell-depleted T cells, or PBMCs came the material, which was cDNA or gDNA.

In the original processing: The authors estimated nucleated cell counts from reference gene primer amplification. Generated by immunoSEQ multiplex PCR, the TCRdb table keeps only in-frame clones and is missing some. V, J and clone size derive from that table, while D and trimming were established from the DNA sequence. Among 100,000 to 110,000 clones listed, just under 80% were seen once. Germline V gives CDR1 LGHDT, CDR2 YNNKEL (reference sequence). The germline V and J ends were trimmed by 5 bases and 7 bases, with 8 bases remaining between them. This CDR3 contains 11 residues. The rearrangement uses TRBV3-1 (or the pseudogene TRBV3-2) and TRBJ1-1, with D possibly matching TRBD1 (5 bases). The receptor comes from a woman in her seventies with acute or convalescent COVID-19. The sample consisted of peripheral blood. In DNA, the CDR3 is TGTGCCAGCAGCAACAGGAATGAAGCTTTCTTT. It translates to CASSNRNEAFF.